The entry that follows covers one TCR beta chain sequence. Its target is not known. V was pared by 2 bases and J by 4 bases, with 12 bases between. The CDR3 has 15 amino acids. Germline assignment: CDR1 WNHNN and CDR2 SYGVQD (reference sequence). This sample stems from a study of T cell responses to AZD1222 COVID-19 vaccine. Notes on the study in general: Of spike-specific TCRs, nearly half reportedly target regions left unmutated in variants. Donors were mostly white British, more females; clonal diversity possibly underestimated. Once two AZD1222 doses were given, Spike-specific TCR breadth and depth went up.

The assay was immunoSEQ multiplex PCR, and TCRdb's table has in-frame clones only and misses some. The sample includes about 140,000 clones, roughly nine tenths seen only once; the top ten take roughly 7.5%. The chain uses TRBV10-1 and TRBJ1-3; TRBD1 is a possible D gene (5 bases). The sample in question was peripheral blood, obtained 28 days after the second dose of the MenACWY control vaccine. The TCR was taken from an adult who received the MenACWY meningococcal vaccine as a control. The CDR3 DNA is TGCGCCAGCAGTGAGGGGGCAGGGACGGGAAACACCATATATTTT. It encodes CASSEGAGTGNTIYF.